This entry describes one TCR beta chain. What it recognizes is unknown. TCRdb keeps only in-frame clones here, not all; method: immunoSEQ multiplex PCR. This sample has some 8,000 clones, with 65% to 80% found just once. This specimen comes from a study of vaccination effects on CD4 cells after COVID-19. The overall study: All study participants received two doses of BNT162b2 or mRNA-1273 vaccine. Overall study findings and caveats: Sampling in the study covered few convalescent patients and included no early post-infection timepoints. Whether induced by infection or by vaccine, clones showed marked clonal contraction late after vaccination.

The germline V gene has CDR1 MNHNS and CDR2 SASEGT. CDR3 size: 14 residues. V dropped 2 bases and J dropped 5; count of bases not matched to a gene: 3. Within the ViraFEST assay, antigen-specific CD4+ T cells underwent expansion with viral peptide pools prior to sequencing. The culture ran for roughly ten days, and then CD4+ T cells were isolated. Days 3 and 7 saw half the medium replaced with IL-2 medium. Sample: CD4+ T cells from PBMCs cultured with HCoV-229E spike peptides, taken before COVID-19 vaccination. The J gene is TRBJ1-1, the V gene TRBV6-1; 9 bases line up with TRBD1. The sequence came from a human donor who received a COVID-19 vaccine. CDR3 in DNA: TGTGCCAGCAGTGAACAGACAGGGGGGACTGAAGCTTTCTTT. This translates into CASSEQTGGTEAFF.